Below, 12 T cell receptor beta chains from the same sample are listed, as sequenced in a study of beta chain features in type 1 diabetes. The study reverse transcribed the entire isolated RNA, so it sequenced expressed TCRB transcripts. Generated by immunoSEQ multiplex PCR, the TCRdb table keeps only in-frame clones and is missing some. The sample carries about 350,000 clones, 20% recorded once. The sequencing input was naive CD4+ T cells from blood. The receptors here all came from a woman aged 18-29 years in good health.

V and J are TRBV27 and TRBJ1-2, with D hard to call. This CDR3 is 12 amino acids long. With 8 bases removed from V and 5 bases from J, the gap between germline ends came to 12 bases. The V gene's germline CDR1 is MNHEY and CDR2 SMNVEV (reference sequence). CDR3 region: CASGQSKYGYTF. The CDR3 DNA follows: TGTGCCAGCGGGCAGTCCAAGTATGGCTACACCTTC.

The chain employs TRBV29-1 and TRBJ2-3; 10 bases match TRBD1. This CDR3 spans 14 amino acids. The junction had 4 bases not matched to a gene; V was cut back by 7 bases and J by 0 bases. Germline lookup yields CDR1 SQVTM and CDR2 ANQGSEA. CDR3 in DNA: TGCAGCGCCCGACAGGGGGCCAGCACAGATACGCAGTATTTT. This translates into CSARQGASTDTQYF.

The J gene is TRBJ1-1, the V gene TRBV5-1; TRBD1 matches 7 bases. This CDR3 contains 15 residues. CDR1 is SGHRS, CDR2 YFSETQ, per germline. The J segment lost 1 base and the V segment lost 2 bases, leaving 5 bases of the junction unmatched. The CDR3 spells CASSFGQARNTEAFF. Written as DNA, the CDR3 is TGCGCCAGCAGCTTTGGACAGGCGAGGAACACTGAAGCTTTCTTT.

This chain connects TRBV5-6 to TRBJ1-1, with D hard to call. Germline lookup yields CDR1 SGHDT and CDR2 YYEEEE. The CDR3 consists of 11 residues. V was trimmed by 4 bases and J by 1 base, leaving 2 bases between them. The CDR3 here is CASSRNTEAFF. The CDR3 region has the DNA TGTGCCAGCAGCCGGAACACTGAAGCTTTCTTT.

There are a few counts of this clone. The junction departs from germline at one end; a sequencing error may be responsible. V and J are TRBV13 and TRBJ2-7, with 9 bases lining up with TRBD2. Germline V lookup: CDR1 PRHDT, CDR2 FYEKMQ (reference sequence). The CDR3 covers 13 residues. The CDR3 is CASRLAGVREQYF. DNA for the CDR3: TGTGCCAGCAGATTAGCGGGAGTCAGAGAGCAGTACTTC.

This clone has a handful of counts. The V gene is TRBV18, the J gene TRBJ1-1, with D uncertain. The germline V and J ends were trimmed by 6 bases and 3 bases, with 11 bases remaining between them. Germline V CDR1 and CDR2: KGHSH, LQKENI. This CDR3 spans 13 amino acids. The CDR3 DNA follows: TGTGCCAGCTCGCTCTTAGCCTACACTGAAGCTTTCTTT. Its translation is CASSLLAYTEAFF.

The chain is built from TRBV18 and TRBJ2-3; TRBD1 agrees at 8 bases. Germline V gene data show CDR1 as KGHSH and CDR2 as LQKENI. CDR3 length equals 16 residues. Unmatched junction bases numbered 6, after V lost 3 bases and J lost 1 base. DNA for the CDR3: TGTGCCAGCTCACCCGGACTGGACAGGGGCACAGATACGCAGTATTTT. The encoded protein is CASSPGLDRGTDTQYF.

This clone has just a few counts. This specimen includes other DNA sequences encoding the same CDR3. The V gene is TRBV30, the J gene TRBJ2-2; weak D call: TRBD1 (5 bases). The CDR3 loop spans 15 amino acids. Trimming shortened V by 0 bases and J by 1 base, and 9 bases separated the two germline ends. Germline V CDR1 and CDR2: GTSNPN, SVGIG (reference sequence). The DNA for the CDR3 is TGTGCCTGGAGTGTTGGAACAGGGAACACCGGGGAGCTGTTTTTT. Protein: CAWSVGTGNTGELFF.

This clone was seen more than once but under ten times. The chain couples TRBV4-1 to TRBJ2-3; the match to TRBD2 covers 13 bases. The CDR3 spans 17 residues. The V gene's germline CDR1 is MGHRA and CDR2 YSYEKL. Unmatched junction bases numbered 4, after V lost 3 bases and J lost 1 base. This CDR3 reads CASSQWTSGSGTDTQYF. The CDR3 coding sequence is TGCGCCAGCAGCCAGTGGACTAGCGGGAGCGGCACAGATACGCAGTATTTT.

The V call is TRBV19, the J call TRBJ2-3; D is unclear. Germline V gives CDR1 LNHDA, CDR2 SQIVND (reference sequence). The CDR3 is 14 residues long. The V end was cut by 7 bases, the J end by 0 bases, with 11 bases between. This chain's CDR3 is CASTRQRSTDTQYF. CDR3 DNA sequence: TGTGCCAGTACAAGGCAGCGAAGCACAGATACGCAGTATTTT.

This clone occurred a few times. This same CDR3 is encoded by further DNA sequences in the sample. The genes are TRBV7-9 and TRBJ1-1, with no clear D. Germline values: CDR1 SEHNR, CDR2 FQNEAQ (reference sequence). Trimming took 5 bases from V and 7 from J, leaving 5 bases between them. The CDR3 has 10 amino acids. In DNA form, the CDR3 reads TGTGCCAGCAGCCTACGTGAAGCTTTCTTT. Translated: CASSLREAFF.

V gene TRBV25-1 combines with J gene TRBJ1-5; 10 bases align to TRBD1. CDR1 is MGHDK, CDR2 SYGVNS, per germline. The CDR3 is 13 residues long. Trimming cost V 3 bases and J 9 bases; bases outside gene matches: 2. CDR3 loop: CASSDDRGRPQHF. The CDR3 coding sequence is TGTGCCAGCAGTGATGACAGGGGGCGGCCCCAGCATTTT.